These 27 T cell receptor beta chains originate from one sample sequenced in a study of shared clonotypes between healthy human individuals. Data came from immunoSEQ multiplex PCR; TCRdb stores just in-frame clones and leaves some out. The table has about a million clones, roughly 77% seen once. Sequenced sample: memory CD4+ T cells from PBMCs. Stated subset: CD45RA-negative fraction. These receptors were taken from a man aged 18 to 29 in good health. Some clones in this sample may be carry-over from other donors' samples.

This sequence joins TRBV5-3 and TRBJ2-1, with 12 nucleotides matching TRBD2. TRBV5-3 belongs to the ORF category, with a function that is uncertain. The CDR3 loop spans 16 amino acids. Trimming took 4 bases from V and 7 from J; bases not matched to a gene: 9. The DNA for the CDR3 is TGTGCCAGAAGCCATAAGACTAGCGGGAGTCTAAATGAGCAGTTCTTC. Residues: CARSHKTSGSLNEQFF.

The CDR3 reads CASSIDRVNTEAFF. The CDR3 coding sequence is TGTGCCAGTAGTATAGACAGGGTGAACACTGAAGCTTTCTTT. The chain recombines TRBV19 with TRBJ1-1, with D perhaps matching TRBD1 (5 bases). The CDR3 covers 14 residues. V lost 0 bases and J lost 0, with 5 bases in between. The germline gives CDR1 LNHDA, CDR2 SQIVND (reference sequence).

The chain uses TRBV7-2 and TRBJ2-7, with unresolved D. V was clipped by 0 bases and J by 4 bases, with 4 bases between them. Per germline, CDR1 SGHTA and CDR2 FQGNSA. The CDR3 runs to 12 residues. CDR3 residues: CASSLAWYEQYF. CDR3 DNA sequence: TGTGCCAGCAGCTTAGCTTGGTACGAGCAGTACTTC.

The rearrangement links TRBV28 to TRBJ1-1; D unresolved. Per germline, CDR1 MDHEN and CDR2 SYDVKM. The ends were cut back, 3 bases at V and 1 base at J, with 12 bases in the middle. The CDR3 length is 15 residues. CDR3 bases: TGTGCCAGCAGTTTTCACGAGACATCGAACACTGAAGCTTTCTTT. Translation: CASSFHETSNTEAFF.

The chain joins TRBV28 to TRBJ1-5; the D is unclear. V was clipped by 6 bases and J by 3 bases, with 15 bases between them. The germline gives CDR1 MDHEN, CDR2 SYDVKM. CDR3 length equals 15 residues. The CDR3 is CASSPLGQTNQPQHF. In DNA form, the CDR3 reads TGTGCCAGCAGCCCCCTTGGGCAGACCAATCAGCCCCAGCATTTT. The full variable domain, with the rest looked up from reference TRBV28 and TRBJ1-5, is DVKVTQSSRYLVKRTGEKVFLECVQDMDHENMFWYRQDPGLGLRLIYFSYDVKMKEKGDIPEGYSVSREKKERFSLILESASTNQTSMYLCASSPLGQTNQPQHFGDGTRLSIL.

The chain has TRBV18 and TRBJ2-7, with unresolved D. Germline loops: CDR1 KGHSH, CDR2 LQKENI. The CDR3 covers 14 residues. Trimming stripped 0 bases from V and 6 bases from J, with 12 bases between. The CDR3 protein is CASSPPDGSSEQYF. CDR3 bases: TGTGCCAGCTCACCACCAGACGGATCGAGCGAGCAGTACTTC. The full variable domain, rest sourced from reference TRBV18 and TRBJ2-7, is NAGVMQNPRHLVRRRGQEARLRCSPMKGHSHVYWYRQLPEEGLKFMVYLQKENIIDESGMPKERFSAEFPKEGPSILRIQQVVRGDSAAYFCASSPPDGSSEQYFGPGTRLTVT.

The J gene is TRBJ2-3, the V gene TRBV28; D gene uncertain. V was shortened by 6 bases and J by 2 bases, with 12 bases between the two germline ends. Germline values: CDR1 MDHEN, CDR2 SYDVKM. This CDR3 comprises 14 residues. The CDR3 loop is CASRGATTTDTQYF. The CDR3 bases are TGTGCCAGCAGAGGAGCTACCACCACAGATACGCAGTATTTT. Combining the CDR3 with reference TRBV28 and TRBJ2-3 gives the whole variable domain DVKVTQSSRYLVKRTGEKVFLECVQDMDHENMFWYRQDPGLGLRLIYFSYDVKMKEKGDIPEGYSVSREKKERFSLILESASTNQTSMYLCASRGATTTDTQYFGPGTRLTVL.

V is TRBV27 and J is TRBJ1-5, with D tentatively TRBD1 (6 bases). Germline-derived CDR1 and CDR2 are MNHEY and SMNVEV (reference sequence). This CDR3 region has 13 residues. Between the trimmed V and J ends, which lost 6 bases and 3 bases, there was a span of 9 bases. The CDR3 loop reads CASSRTVNQPQHF. In DNA, the CDR3 is TGTGCCAGCAGCCGGACAGTCAATCAGCCCCAGCATTTT.

The V call is TRBV28, the J call TRBJ2-7; D unclear. The CDR3 length is 14 residues. V lost 10 bases to trimming and J lost 5 bases, with 21 bases between them. Germline V gene lookup returns CDR1 MDHEN and CDR2 SYDVKM. The CDR3 is CATAPAVEVHEQYF. For the CDR3, the DNA is TGTGCCACAGCGCCAGCAGTTGAAGTCCACGAGCAGTACTTC.

This rearrangement joins TRBV5-1 to TRBJ2-5, with 9 nucleotides matching TRBD2. The germline V gene encodes CDR1 SGHRS and CDR2 YFSETQ. J was trimmed by 3 bases and V by 4 bases; bases with no gene match: 7. The CDR3 runs to 15 residues. The CDR3 DNA reads as TGCGCCAGCAGCCCCTTCGGCGGGAGGGAAGAGACCCAGTACTTC. Protein sequence: CASSPFGGREETQYF.

J is TRBJ2-3 and V is TRBV7-8; unclear D gene. Trimming cost V 3 bases and J 0 bases, with 19 bases left between them. CDR3 length: 18 amino acids. The germline V gene encodes CDR1 SGHVS and CDR2 FQNEAQ. This CDR3 is CASSFPSEQYSSTDTQYF. Written as DNA, the CDR3 is TGTGCCAGCAGCTTCCCTAGTGAGCAGTACTCTAGCACAGATACGCAGTATTTT.

The J gene is TRBJ2-1, the V gene TRBV7-3, with 11 bases fitting TRBD2. The germline CDR1 and CDR2 sequences are SGHTA and FQGTGA. There are 15 residues in the CDR3. Trimming at V came to 6 bases and at J to 5 bases, leaving 6 bases not matched to a gene. CDR3: CASSILAGAHNEQFF. The CDR3 region has the DNA TGTGCCAGCAGTATACTAGCGGGAGCCCACAATGAGCAGTTCTTC.

This clone was seen more than once but under ten times. The CDR3, as DNA: TGTGCCAGCAGCCCCCGGGGCGGGAACACCGGGGAGCTGTTTTTT. Translation gives CASSPRGGNTGELFF. This chain uses TRBV4-2 with TRBJ2-2; the D call may be TRBD1 or TRBD2 (5 bases each). The germline gives CDR1 LGHNA, CDR2 YNFKEQ. The length of the CDR3 is 15 residues. Trimming took off 4 bases at V and 1 base at J, with 10 bases between the two ends.

The rearrangement joins TRBV2 to TRBJ1-2; D is ambiguous. The V end lost 2 bases, the J end lost 5 bases, and 0 bases lay between the germline ends. CDR3 length equals 10 residues. Germline-derived CDR1 and CDR2 are SNHLY and FYNNEI. Written as DNA, the CDR3 is TGTGCCAGCAGTGAATATGGCTACACCTTC. Translation: CASSEYGYTF. The whole variable domain, filled in from reference TRBV2 and TRBJ1-2, reads EPEVTQTPSHQVTQMGQEVILRCVPISNHLYFYWYRQILGQKVEFLVSFYNNEISEKSEIFDDQFSVERPDGSNFTLKIRSTKLEDSAMYFCASSEYGYTFGSGTRLTVV.

The chain employs TRBV6-6 and TRBJ2-4; 10 bases align to TRBD1. Trimming at V came to 5 bases and at J to 0 bases, leaving 1 base not matched to a gene. This CDR3 comprises 15 residues. Germline CDR1 MNHNY, CDR2 SVGAGI (reference sequence). In DNA, the CDR3 is TGTGCCAGCAGTGGGACAGGGGCAGCCAAAAACATTCAGTACTTC. It specifies CASSGTGAAKNIQYF.

This sequence joins TRBV5-1 and TRBJ2-1; the D is unclear. The V gene lost 2 bases and the J gene lost 0 bases, with 12 bases spanning the gap. The germline V gene has CDR1 SGHRS and CDR2 YFSETQ. The CDR3 totals 16 residues. The CDR3 DNA follows: TGCGCCAGCAGCTTCCAGCCTGGTAGCTCCTACAATGAGCAGTTCTTC. Protein product: CASSFQPGSSYNEQFF.

A note on this clone: Other nucleotide sequences in the sample specify the same CDR3. The chain links TRBV28 to TRBJ2-7; TRBD1 aligns across 7 bases. Germline V gives CDR1 MDHEN, CDR2 SYDVKM. This CDR3 has 12 amino acids. The J segment lost 7 bases and the V segment lost 4 bases, leaving 4 bases of the junction unmatched. CDR3 nucleotides: TGTGCCAGCAGTTCAGGGGGTAGGGAGCAGTACTTC. It encodes CASSSGGREQYF.

This clone was seen once. The chain links TRBV28 to TRBJ2-6; tentatively, D is TRBD1 (5 bases). The V end lost 3 bases, the J end lost 0 bases, and 9 bases lay between the germline ends. The CDR3 runs to 16 residues. Germline V gene data show CDR1 as MDHEN and CDR2 as SYDVKM. This CDR3 reads CASSFGRVSGANVLTF. The CDR3 coding sequence is TGTGCCAGCAGTTTCGGCAGGGTCTCTGGGGCCAACGTCCTGACTTTC.

In its sample, this clone was seen a few times. CDR3: CASSSQQGVEQFF. CDR3 bases: TGTGCCAGCAGCTCCCAACAGGGAGTTGAGCAGTTCTTC. This rearrangement joins TRBV7-8 to TRBJ2-1; D perhaps matches TRBD1 (6 bases). V lost 4 bases and J lost 9, with 13 bases in between. The length of the CDR3 is 13 residues. CDR1 and CDR2 from the germline V gene are SGHVS and FQNEAQ.

J is TRBJ1-5 and V is TRBV4-1; tentatively, D is TRBD1 (6 bases). Germline-derived CDR1 and CDR2 are MGHRA and YSYEKL. V shed 0 bases and J shed 2 bases, with 8 bases lying between them. The CDR3 has 15 amino acids. The CDR3 spells CASSQDHRGNQPQHF. The CDR3 coding sequence is TGCGCCAGCAGCCAAGATCACAGGGGCAATCAGCCCCAGCATTTT.

The chain links TRBV9 to TRBJ1-2; 9 bases are a match to TRBD1. With 3 bases clipped from V and 8 bases from J, the junction kept 11 bases outside the gene matches. The germline V gene has CDR1 SGDLS and CDR2 YYNGEE. The CDR3 covers 15 residues. The CDR3 DNA reads TGTGCCAGCAGCGCCGGGGGACAGGGAGGGTTCGGCTACACCTTC. Translated, it gives CASSAGGQGGFGYTF.

The rearrangement links TRBV2 to TRBJ1-1; tentative D call: TRBD1 (5 bases). The CDR3 runs to 14 residues. Between the trimmed V and J ends, which lost 3 bases and 4 bases, there was a span of 12 bases. The germline V gene encodes CDR1 SNHLY and CDR2 FYNNEI. CDR3 protein: CASSEAGRRTEAFF. In DNA, the CDR3 is TGTGCCAGCAGTGAGGCAGGGAGGCGCACTGAAGCTTTCTTT.

The CDR3 here is CASSLASSGRYEQYF. DNA of the CDR3: TGCGCCAGCAGCTTGGCCTCTAGCGGGAGATACGAGCAGTACTTC. J is TRBJ2-7 and V is TRBV5-1, with 10 bases that match TRBD2. The CDR3 is 15 residues long. J was trimmed by 4 bases and V by 0 bases; bases with no gene match: 4. The germline CDR1 and CDR2 sequences are SGHRS and YFSETQ.

This clone is a singleton in its sample. Mismatch with germline at one junction end may stem from a read error. J is TRBJ1-3 and V is TRBV6-1; possibly TRBD1 for D (6 bases). Germline V CDR1 and CDR2: MNHNS, SASEGT. CDR3 length equals 11 residues. The CDR3 spells CASGRGEGLDF. DNA for the CDR3: TGTGCCTCCGGGAGGGGGGAAGGCTTGGATTTT.

This sequence joins TRBV5-6 and TRBJ2-5; 7 nucleotides align to TRBD2. Near its end, the DNA agrees better with TRBJ2-7, so the J call may be wrong. CDR1 is SGHDT, CDR2 YYEEEE, per germline. The CDR3 spans 14 residues. The CDR3 DNA sequence: TGTGCCAGCAGCCTGGGGGGGAGCGGCTACGAGCAGTACTTC. Encoded protein: CASSLGGSGYEQYF.

The chain employs TRBV5-8 and TRBJ2-2; D is undetermined. This CDR3 is built from 13 residues. The germline V and J ends were trimmed by 0 bases and 5 bases, with 5 bases remaining between them. Germline V lookup: CDR1 SGHTS, CDR2 YDEGEE. CDR3 coding DNA: TGTGCCAGCAGCTTGGGGGAAACCGGGGAGCTGTTTTTT. This codes for CASSLGETGELFF.

The chain is built from TRBV2 and TRBJ1-2; D remains unclear. This CDR3 has 16 residues. The germline V and J ends were trimmed by 8 bases and 0 bases, with 19 bases remaining between them. CDR1 and CDR2 (germline): SNHLY, FYNNEI. CDR3: CASGPFSAVANYGYTF. The CDR3 coding sequence is TGTGCCAGCGGTCCTTTTTCCGCCGTAGCTAACTATGGCTACACCTTC.